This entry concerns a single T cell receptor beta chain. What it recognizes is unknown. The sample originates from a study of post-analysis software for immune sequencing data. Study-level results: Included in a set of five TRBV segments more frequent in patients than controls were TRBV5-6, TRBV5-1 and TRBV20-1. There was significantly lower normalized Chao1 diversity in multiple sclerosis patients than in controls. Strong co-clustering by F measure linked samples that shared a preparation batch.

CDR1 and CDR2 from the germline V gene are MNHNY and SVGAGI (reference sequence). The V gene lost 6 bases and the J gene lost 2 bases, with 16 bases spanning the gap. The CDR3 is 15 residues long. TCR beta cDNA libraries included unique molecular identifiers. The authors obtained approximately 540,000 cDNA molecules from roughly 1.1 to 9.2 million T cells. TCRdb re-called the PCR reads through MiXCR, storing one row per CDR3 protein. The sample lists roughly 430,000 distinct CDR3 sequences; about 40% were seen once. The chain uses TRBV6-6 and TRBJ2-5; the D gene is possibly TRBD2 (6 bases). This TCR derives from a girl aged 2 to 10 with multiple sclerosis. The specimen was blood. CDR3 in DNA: TGTGCCAGCAGGCCCTCGGCGGGGAAGCAAGAGACCCAGTACTTC. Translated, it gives CASRPSAGKQETQYF.